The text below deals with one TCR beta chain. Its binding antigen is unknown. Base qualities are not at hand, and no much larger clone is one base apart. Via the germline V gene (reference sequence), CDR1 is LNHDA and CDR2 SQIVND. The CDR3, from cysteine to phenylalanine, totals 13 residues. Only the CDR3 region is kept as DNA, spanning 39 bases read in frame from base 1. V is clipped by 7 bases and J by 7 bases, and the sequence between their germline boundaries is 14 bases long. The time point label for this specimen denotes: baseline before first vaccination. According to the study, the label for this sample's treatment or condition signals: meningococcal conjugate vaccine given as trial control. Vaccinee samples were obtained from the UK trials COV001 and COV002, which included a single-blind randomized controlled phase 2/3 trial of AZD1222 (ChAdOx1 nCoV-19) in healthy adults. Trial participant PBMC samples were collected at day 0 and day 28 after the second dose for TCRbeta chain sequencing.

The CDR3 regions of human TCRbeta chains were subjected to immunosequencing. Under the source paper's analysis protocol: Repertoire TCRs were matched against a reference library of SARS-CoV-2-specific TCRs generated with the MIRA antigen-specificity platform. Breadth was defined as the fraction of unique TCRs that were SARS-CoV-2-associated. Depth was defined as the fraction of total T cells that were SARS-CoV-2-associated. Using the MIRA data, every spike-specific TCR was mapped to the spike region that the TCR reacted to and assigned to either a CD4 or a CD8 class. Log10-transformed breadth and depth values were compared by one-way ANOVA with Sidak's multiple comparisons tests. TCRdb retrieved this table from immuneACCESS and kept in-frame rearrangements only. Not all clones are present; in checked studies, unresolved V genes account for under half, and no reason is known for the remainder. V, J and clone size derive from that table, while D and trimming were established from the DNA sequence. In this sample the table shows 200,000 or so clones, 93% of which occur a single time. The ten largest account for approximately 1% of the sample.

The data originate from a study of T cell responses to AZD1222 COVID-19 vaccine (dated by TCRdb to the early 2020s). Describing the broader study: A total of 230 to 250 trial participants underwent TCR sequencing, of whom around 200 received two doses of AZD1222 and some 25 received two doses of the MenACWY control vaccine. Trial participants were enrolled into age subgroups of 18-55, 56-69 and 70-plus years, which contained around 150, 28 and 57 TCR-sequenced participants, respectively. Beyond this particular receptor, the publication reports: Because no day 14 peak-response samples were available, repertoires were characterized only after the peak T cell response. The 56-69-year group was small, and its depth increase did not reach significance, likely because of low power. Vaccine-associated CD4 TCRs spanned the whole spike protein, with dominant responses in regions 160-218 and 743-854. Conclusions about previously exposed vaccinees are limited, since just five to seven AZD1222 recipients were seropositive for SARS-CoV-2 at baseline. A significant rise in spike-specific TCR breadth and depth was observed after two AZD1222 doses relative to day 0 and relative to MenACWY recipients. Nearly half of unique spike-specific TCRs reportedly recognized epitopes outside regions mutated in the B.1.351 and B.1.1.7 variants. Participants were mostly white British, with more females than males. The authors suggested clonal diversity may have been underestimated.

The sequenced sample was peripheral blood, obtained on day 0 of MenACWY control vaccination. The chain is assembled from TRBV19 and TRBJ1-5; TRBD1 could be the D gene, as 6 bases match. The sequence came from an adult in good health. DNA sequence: TGTGCCAGTACCTCCGTACAGGGACAGCCCCAGCATTTT. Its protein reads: CASTSVQGQPQHF.